This TCR beta chain was profiled in a study of blood T cell repertoires in COVID-19. Study-wide background: From the United States, Italy and Spain came samples of acute and convalescent COVID-19. The analysed material was cDNA or gDNA that came from T cells, B-cell-depleted T cells, or PBMCs.

V lost 6 bases and J 2 bases, leaving 10 bases between the germline ends. The CDR3 is made up of 13 amino acids. CDR1 and CDR2 from the germline V gene are KGHSY and FQNENV. How the authors handled the data: It was from reference gene primer amplification that nucleated cell counts were estimated. The method was immunoSEQ multiplex PCR; TCRdb's version includes in-frame clones alone and lacks a portion of them. V, J and clone size reflect that table, while D and trimming were determined from the DNA. The sample contains 200,000 to 300,000 clones, 70% to 90% of which appear only once. While infection was still active, Seattle patients were enrolled and then followed longitudinally.

This chain joins TRBV16 and TRBJ1-2, with TRBD1 as a possible D gene (5 bases). The sequenced material came from peripheral blood. This clonotype originated in a woman in her 30s with COVID-19, enrolled during active disease. CDR3 DNA: TGTGCCAGCAGTTCCGACAGCAACTATGGCTACACCTTC. This codes for CASSSDSNYGYTF.